The 24 T cell receptor beta chains in this list originate from one sample, sequenced in a study of blood T cell repertoires in COVID-19 (TCRdb year 2020). Libraries were made using the immunoSEQ multiplex PCR assay. Not all clones reach the TCRdb copy of this immuneACCESS table, which keeps in-frame sequences only. Checked studies attribute under half of the gap to unresolved V genes and leave the rest unexplained. Here the sample has 75,000 to 85,000 clones; 75% to 90% occur a single time. Of the sample, roughly a sixth is held by the ten largest clones. Sequenced input: peripheral blood. The receptors stem from a human donor in a cohort sampled during active COVID-19.

This clone was recorded a few times. This chain uses TRBV27 with TRBJ2-7; D gene ambiguous. CDR1 and CDR2 from the germline V gene are MNHEY and SMNVEV (reference sequence). CDR3 length: 13 residues. Trimming removed 6 bases from V and 5 bases from J, with 14 bases in between. CDR3 bases: TGTGCCAGCAGCGCTCTAGAAGTCCACGAGCAGTACTTC. This translates into CASSALEVHEQYF.

The chain carries TRBV4-3 and TRBJ2-1; 7 bases are a match to TRBD2. Unmatched junction bases numbered 8, after V lost 0 bases and J lost 0 bases. The CDR3 extends over 18 amino acids. Germline lookup yields CDR1 LGHNA and CDR2 YSLEER. CDR3 region: CASSQDSGTTSSYNEQFF. The CDR3 coding sequence is TGCGCCAGCAGCCAAGACTCCGGGACTACGAGCTCCTACAATGAGCAGTTCTTC.

This rearrangement joins TRBV5-5 to TRBJ2-2, with a possible D match to TRBD1 (5 bases). Germline V lookup: CDR1 SGHKS, CDR2 YYEKEE (reference sequence). This CDR3 has 16 amino acids. The V gene lost 0 bases and the J gene lost 0 bases, with 9 bases spanning the gap. The CDR3 DNA reads as TGTGCCAGCAGCTTGGTAGCAGGGACGAACACCGGGGAGCTGTTTTTT. It is translated as CASSLVAGTNTGELFF.

A few counts support this clone. The chain couples TRBV7-9 to TRBJ1-3, with D unclear. Deletions cut 7 bases from V and 4 bases from J, with 14 bases between. The CDR3 runs to 14 residues. Germline CDR1 is SEHNR and CDR2 is FQNEAQ (reference sequence). CDR3 sequence reads: CASNNPGAGNTIYF. As DNA, the CDR3 is TGTGCCAGCAATAATCCGGGTGCCGGAAACACCATATATTTT.

The rearrangement joins TRBV3-1 (or the pseudogene TRBV3-2) to TRBJ2-5; 11 bases are shared with TRBD2. CDR1 LGHDT and CDR2 YNNKEL come from the germline V gene (reference sequence). Trimming cost V 0 bases and J 3 bases; bases outside gene matches: 6. The CDR3 totals 17 residues. CDR3 coding DNA: TGTGCCAGCAGCCAAGATGGGGGGACTAGCGGTAAAGAGACCCAGTACTTC. Translation: CASSQDGGTSGKETQYF.

This clone has more than one count but fewer than ten. This chain uses TRBV9 with TRBJ1-4, with D unresolved. Germline loops: CDR1 SGDLS, CDR2 YYNGEE. CDR3 length equals 14 residues. V lost 4 bases and J lost 8, with 15 bases in between. The CDR3 loop reads CASSSAPSQEKLFF. For the CDR3, the DNA is TGTGCCAGCAGCTCAGCGCCGAGTCAGGAAAAACTGTTTTTT.

The V and J genes are TRBV19 and TRBJ2-1, with D possibly being TRBD2 (5 bases). With 3 bases removed from V and 0 bases from J, the gap between germline ends came to 9 bases. Germline V gene lookup returns CDR1 LNHDA and CDR2 SQIVND (reference sequence). This CDR3 spans 15 amino acids. The CDR3 protein is CASSIKGSSYNEQFF. The CDR3 DNA reads as TGTGCCAGTAGTATTAAAGGGAGCTCCTACAATGAGCAGTTCTTC.

This clone was recorded a few times. The chain has TRBV2 and TRBJ1-1; 8 nucleotides match TRBD1. Looked up from germline, CDR1 is SNHLY and CDR2 is FYNNEI. The CDR3 contains 13 residues. The trim removed 7 bases at V and 6 bases at J, leaving 7 bases unmatched. The CDR3 DNA reads TGTGCCAGCAAGGGACAGGACTCAGCTGAAGCTTTCTTT. Its translation is CASKGQDSAEAFF.

This clone occurred a few times. The J gene is TRBJ2-7, the V gene TRBV14; 7 nucleotides align to TRBD2. The junction had 10 bases not matched to a gene; V was cut back by 6 bases and J by 5 bases. The CDR3 consists of 14 residues. Germline CDR1 and CDR2: SGHDN and FVKESK. The CDR3 DNA sequence: TGTGCCAGCAGTCGTGGACTAGGGGCCCACGAGCAGTACTTC. Its protein product is CASSRGLGAHEQYF.

CDR3: CASSHGINEQFF. The CDR3 DNA reads TGTGCCAGCAGCCACGGGATCAATGAGCAGTTCTTC. This sequence joins TRBV3-1 (or the pseudogene TRBV3-2) and TRBJ2-1, with D possibly TRBD2 on 5 matching bases. In germline, CDR1 is LGHDT, CDR2 YNNKEL (reference sequence). The CDR3 has 12 amino acids. Trimming removed 3 bases at V and 6 bases at J, with 6 bases between.

The J gene is TRBJ1-5, the V gene TRBV24-1; 8 positions agree with TRBD1. The J segment lost 7 bases and the V segment lost 2 bases, leaving 12 bases of the junction unmatched. The CDR3 is 17 amino acids. Germline values: CDR1 KGHDR, CDR2 SFDVKD. CDR3 in DNA: TGTGCCACCAGTGATTCCTCCTCCAGGGGGCTGGGGCAGCCCCAGCATTTT. It encodes CATSDSSSRGLGQPQHF.

DNA for the CDR3: TGTGCCAGCAGCCGTGCCCTCGACTCGGGCTCTGGGGCCAACGTCCTGACTTTC. Its translation is CASSRALDSGSGANVLTF. The chain carries TRBV9 and TRBJ2-6; D is unclear. With 4 bases removed from V and 0 bases from J, the gap between germline ends came to 17 bases. Germline assignment: CDR1 SGDLS and CDR2 YYNGEE. The CDR3 contains 18 residues.

Comments on this clone: The sample has other DNA sequences that encode this CDR3 too. V gene TRBV3-1 (or the pseudogene TRBV3-2) combines with J gene TRBJ2-5; 8 nucleotides match TRBD2. Germline assignment: CDR1 LGHDT and CDR2 YNNKEL (reference sequence). This CDR3 region has 15 residues. The ends lost 0 bases at V and 5 bases at J; junction bases unmatched: 5. The CDR3 sequence is CASSQDGRAGETQYF. DNA of the CDR3: TGTGCCAGCAGCCAAGACGGGAGGGCCGGGGAGACCCAGTACTTC.

The chain joins TRBV5-5 to TRBJ2-1; D gene ambiguous. The CDR3 totals 15 residues. The germline CDR1 and CDR2 sequences are SGHKS and YYEKEE (reference sequence). Trimming pared 5 bases from V and 4 bases from J, leaving 16 bases between. CDR3 residues: CASSPDSPKYNEQFF. The CDR3 DNA is TGTGCCAGCAGTCCCGACTCTCCCAAATACAATGAGCAGTTCTTC.

The V gene is TRBV5-1, the J gene TRBJ1-5; TRBD1 matches 7 bases. The CDR3 extends over 14 amino acids. The germline CDR1 and CDR2 sequences are SGHRS and YFSETQ. Unmatched junction bases numbered 1, after V lost 0 bases and J lost 4 bases. The CDR3 DNA is TGCGCCAGCAGCTTGGGGGACAGAAATCAGCCCCAGCATTTT. Amino acid sequence: CASSLGDRNQPQHF.

The J gene is TRBJ2-5, the V gene TRBV5-1; 8 bases match TRBD2. The germline V gene encodes CDR1 SGHRS and CDR2 YFSETQ. The CDR3 has 13 amino acids. Unmatched junction bases numbered 2, after V lost 2 bases and J lost 5 bases. CDR3 nucleotides: TGCGCCAGCAGCTTTTCGGGAGGGGAGACCCAGTACTTC. As protein: CASSFSGGETQYF.

The gene calls are TRBV6-6 and TRBJ2-7; TRBD2 is a possible D gene (7 bases). CDR1 and CDR2 (germline): MNHNY, SVGAGI (reference sequence). The CDR3 sequence is 15 residues long. The germline V and J ends were trimmed by 5 bases and 2 bases, with 16 bases remaining between them. CDR3 protein: CASSRGGEVAYEQYF. The CDR3 DNA is TGTGCCAGCAGTCGAGGGGGGGAGGTAGCCTACGAGCAGTACTTC.

The chain couples TRBV28 to TRBJ2-7; 7 bases line up with TRBD2. CDR1 is MDHEN and CDR2 is SYDVKM in the germline V gene. The length of the CDR3 is 17 residues. J gave up 0 bases and V 8 bases, and 16 bases lay outside the gene matches. The DNA for the CDR3 is TGTGCCAGCTCTAACCCAGCGGGATCTCTGACCTCCTACGAGCAGTACTTC. As protein: CASSNPAGSLTSYEQYF.

The DNA for the CDR3 is TGTGCCAGCAGCGTAGTAGTCTCCTACGAGCAGTACTTC. The encoded protein is CASSVVVSYEQYF. V usage is TRBV9 and J usage is TRBJ2-7, with D unresolved. This CDR3 comprises 13 residues. The germline gives CDR1 SGDLS, CDR2 YYNGEE. Trimming took 0 bases from V and 0 from J, leaving 4 bases between them.

The chain joins TRBV9 to TRBJ1-2, with 7 bases aligning to TRBD1. The CDR3 totals 14 residues. Per the germline V gene, CDR1 is SGDLS and CDR2 is YYNGEE. The junction had 9 bases not matched to a gene; V was cut back by 5 bases and J by 5 bases. CDR3 loop: CASSPGGIGYGYTF. The CDR3 nucleotides read TGTGCCAGCAGTCCAGGGGGGATAGGGTATGGCTACACCTTC.

The chain uses TRBV7-9 and TRBJ1-4; tentatively, D is TRBD1 (5 bases). The germline CDR1 and CDR2 sequences are SEHNR and FQNEAQ (reference sequence). Trimming removed 2 bases at V and 10 bases at J, with 14 bases between. This CDR3 has 14 amino acids. The CDR3 nucleotides read TGTGCCAGCAGCTTAAGGGCAGGGCAGGGAAAACTGTTTTTT. This codes for CASSLRAGQGKLFF. The whole variable domain, filled in from reference TRBV7-9 and TRBJ1-4, reads DTGVSQNPRHKITKRGQNVTFRCDPISEHNRLYWYRQTLGQGPEFLTYFQNEAQLEKSRLLSDRFSAERPKGSFSTLEIQRTEQGDSAMYLCASSLRAGQGKLFFGSGTQLSVL.

The genes are TRBV27 and TRBJ2-4, with D tentatively TRBD2 (5 bases). Per germline, CDR1 MNHEY and CDR2 SMNVEV (reference sequence). There are 13 residues in the CDR3. Trimming took off 6 bases at V and 2 bases at J, with 8 bases between the two ends. In nucleotides, the CDR3 is TGTGCCAGCAGGGAGGTGTCCAAAAACATTCAGTACTTC. Its translation: CASREVSKNIQYF.

The chain carries TRBV11-3 and TRBJ2-2, with 7 bases that match TRBD2. V lost 5 bases, J lost 4 bases, and 10 bases stayed unmatched. The CDR3 sequence is 16 residues long. Germline V gene lookup returns CDR1 SGHNT and CDR2 YENEEA. The CDR3 protein is CASSARVRGGTGELFF. CDR3 coding DNA: TGTGCCAGCAGCGCCCGGGTTCGCGGGGGCACCGGGGAGCTGTTTTTT. Based on the CDR3 plus reference TRBV11-3 and TRBJ2-2, the full variable domain is EAGVVQSPRYKIIEKKQPVAFWCNPISGHNTLYWYLQNLGQGPELLIRYENEEAVDDSQLPKDRFSAERLKGVDSTLKIQPAELGDSAVYLCASSARVRGGTGELFFGEGSRLTVL.

The CDR3 coding sequence is TGTGCCAGCAGTGAAGTTCAGTATAATTCACCCCTCCACTTT. Translating it yields CASSEVQYNSPLHF. The V gene is TRBV2, the J gene TRBJ1-6; D is ambiguous. Trimming removed 1 base from V and 4 bases from J, with 5 bases in between. CDR1 and CDR2 from the germline V gene are SNHLY and FYNNEI. The CDR3 length is 14 residues.